The present entry profiles one TCR beta chain with its context. This specimen belongs to a study of T-cell reconstitution after alpha-beta-depleted transplantation in children. This CDR3 has 15 residues. The V and J ends lost 5 bases and 4 bases respectively, with 12 bases between them. The germline V gene has CDR1 SEHNR and CDR2 FQNEAQ (reference sequence). Molecular barcoding with unique molecular identifiers was used for the TCRbeta library. TCRdb re-derived calls from the PCR reads in MiXCR, one entry per CDR3 protein. The sample contains about 500,000 distinct CDR3 sequences, approximately 30% of which appear only once.

The rearrangement joins TRBV7-9 to TRBJ2-6, with a weak D call TRBD1 (6 bases). This material consisted of PBMCs from the stem cell graft donor, taken from the stem cell graft. This TCR was sampled from a human donor who donated a stem cell graft to a child with aplastic anemia. The CDR3 is CASSQDRSGANVLTF. As DNA, the CDR3 is TGTGCCAGCAGCCAAGACAGGTCCGGGGCCAACGTCCTGACTTTC.